A selection of T cell receptor beta chains follows, all from one sample in a study of blood T cells in healthy people across ages. One entry per CDR3 protein results from TCRdb running MiXCR on the 5' RACE reads. This table holds hundreds of thousands of distinct CDR3 sequences, 58% found once. The sample comprised blood. The receptor set was obtained from a man aged 25-45 years in good health. Both conserved end residues are part of each CDR3. Clone size is stated in some rows and not others, as once, few, many or a class when expanded.

CDR3aa	v_gene	abundance	j_gene
CAISDLTSGPNEQFF	TRBV10-3	few	TRBJ2-1
CASVEGPADTQYF	TRBV7-6	-	TRBJ2-3
CSARDLAGGQFF	TRBV20-1	-	TRBJ2-1
CASSFTSSYNEQFF	TRBV13	-	TRBJ2-1
CASSLTRVETQYF	TRBV7-3	-	TRBJ2-5
CASSQEALRGPLSSYNEQFF	TRBV4-2	many	TRBJ2-1
CASSELRSLTEQYF	TRBV25-1	-	TRBJ2-7
CSARAASGVYNEQYF	TRBV20-1	-	TRBJ2-7
CSARAGVNYEQYF	TRBV20-1	-	TRBJ2-7
CSGGLAEGYEQYF	TRBV29-1	few	TRBJ2-7
CAISEADRNEQYF	TRBV10-3	few	TRBJ2-7
CASSPSQGALGYTF	TRBV7-9	-	TRBJ1-2
CSARDHPPLSRETDGYTF	TRBV20-1	-	TRBJ1-2
CASSLALWQGGNNEQYF	TRBV12-3/TRBV12-4	-	TRBJ2-5
CASSRASGNYNEQFF	TRBV7-2	-	TRBJ2-1
CASSVRRNEQFF	TRBV6-2/TRBV6-3	-	TRBJ2-1
CASRAAGREDYEQYF	TRBV6-6	-	TRBJ2-7
CASSLGGGWETQYF	TRBV7-7	-	TRBJ2-5
CASSFVPGEGGPLHF	TRBV5-1	-	TRBJ1-6
CASSYDMTGELFF	TRBV5-1	-	TRBJ2-2
CSASLDRRNYGYTF	TRBV20-1	-	TRBJ1-2
CASADRRQETQYF	TRBV2	once	TRBJ2-5
CSAREGASKNIQYF	TRBV20-1	few	TRBJ2-4
CASSPQGGSSYEQYF	TRBV18	-	TRBJ2-7
CASSLRVRTEAFF	TRBV14	-	TRBJ1-1
CASSFQMPGADTQYF	TRBV6-5	-	TRBJ2-3
CASSFIHEQYF	TRBV7-9	few	TRBJ2-7
CASSQALRSEQFF	TRBV14	few	TRBJ2-1
CSVESEEVGLNYGYTF	TRBV29-1	few	TRBJ1-2
CASSPTALEQYF	TRBV6-2/TRBV6-3	-	TRBJ2-7
CASNSGAYEQYF	TRBV28	-	TRBJ2-7
CASHDPGEQYF	TRBV2	-	TRBJ2-7
CASKTGTALPEAFF	TRBV6-5	-	TRBJ1-1
CASSNSGGIYEQYF	TRBV28	few	TRBJ2-7
CASSLGLDVVEQYF	TRBV11-1	-	TRBJ2-7
CAGSARGGNDNEQFF	TRBV7-2	once	TRBJ2-1
CASSPSPGNEQFF	TRBV3-1	-	TRBJ2-1
CATSRVVAGGDTQYF	TRBV15	many	TRBJ2-3
CASSPQGRGTDTQYF	TRBV28	-	TRBJ2-3
CASSLLEQGGQPQHF	TRBV5-6	-	TRBJ1-5
CASSEQGAGANVLTF	TRBV6-5	-	TRBJ2-6
CSAKTGGRETQYF	TRBV20-1	once	-
CASARYRLSNQPQHF	TRBV6-5	-	TRBJ1-5
CASSGRGRSANYGYTF	TRBV27	-	TRBJ1-2
CATSKDSGTAYNEQFF	TRBV15	-	TRBJ2-1
CSARDLSTDTQYF	TRBV20-1	-	TRBJ2-3
CSVDWASGAFF	TRBV29-1	-	TRBJ1-1
CASSTKMFPPDTQYF	TRBV7-8	few	TRBJ2-3
CATSMTTGLHWEKLFF	TRBV24-1	-	TRBJ1-4
CASSRGQGLGETQYF	TRBV13	-	TRBJ2-5
CASIVGGEAFF	TRBV25-1	once	TRBJ1-1
CASAGTGGGESADTQYF	TRBV7-2	-	TRBJ2-3
CASSLSPRGHYEQYF	TRBV7-6	few	-
CASSLEQGREQYF	TRBV5-1	-	TRBJ2-7
CASSLSGGLDNEQFF	TRBV27	few	TRBJ2-1
CASNKDPGTGGKANYGYTF	TRBV6-1	once	TRBJ1-2
CASSEGQANWKYF	TRBV7-2	-	TRBJ2-5
CAAAGENYGYTF	TRBV21-1	few	TRBJ1-2
CASSDAVGTGDNEQFF	TRBV7-6	few	TRBJ2-1